This T cell receptor beta chain was identified during a study of low-dose radiotherapy and immunotherapy resistance in tumors. Germline values: CDR1 SGHTA, CDR2 FQGNSA. CDR3 length: 14 residues. The ends were cut back, 5 bases at V and 3 bases at J, with 13 bases in the middle. Primers used for first-strand cDNA, a TRAV- and TRBV-specific set, covered both alpha and beta chains. A roughly 22-cycle PCR with a constant-region primer and V-primer adapter amplified TCRs. In TCRdb, the reads were re-called with MiXCR into one record per CDR3 protein. The sample yields around 15,000 distinct CDR3 sequences, 70% seen once.

The TCR sequence derives from a human donor with advanced metastatic prostate, ovarian, gallbladder or colorectal cancer (not recorded which). This table probably holds off-target reads from a library built for another chain. The rearrangement joins TRBV7-2 to TRBJ2-5, with D tentatively TRBD2 (6 bases). Written as DNA, the CDR3 is TGTGCCAGCAGCAAAATGGCGGGGAAAGAGACCCAGTACTTC. This encodes CASSKMAGKETQYF. The complete variable domain, with remaining parts taken from reference TRBV7-2 and TRBJ2-5, reads GAGVSQSPSNKVTEKGKDVELRCDPISGHTALYWYRQSLGQGLEFLIYFQGNSAPDKSGLPSDRFSAERTGGSVSTLTIQRTQQEDSAVYLCASSKMAGKETQYFGPGTRLLVL.